Listed here are 18 T cell receptor beta chains from one sample, sequenced in a study of T cell changes during pregnancy in multiple sclerosis (dated by TCRdb to about 2019). Receptor libraries were prepared by the immunoSEQ multiplex PCR assay. TCRdb retrieved this table from immuneACCESS and kept in-frame rearrangements only. Not all clones are present; in checked studies, unresolved V genes account for under half, and no reason is known for the remainder. The sample includes 65,000 to 80,000 clones, with about 93% observed a single time. The ten largest clonotypes hold about 0.93% of the sample. Sample: peripheral blood, taken in the first trimester of pregnancy. The receptors were sampled from a female donor with multiple sclerosis, enrolled in a pregnancy study.

The J gene is TRBJ1-5, the V gene TRBV19, with D unclear. This CDR3 has 15 amino acids. The V and J ends lost 7 bases and 1 base respectively, with 14 bases between them. Germline V gives CDR1 LNHDA, CDR2 SQIVND (reference sequence). CDR3 amino acids: CASMRGSSSNQPQHF. CDR3 nucleotide sequence: TGTGCCAGTATGCGGGGTTCGTCGAGCAATCAGCCCCAGCATTTT.

The V gene is TRBV10-3, the J gene TRBJ1-1; 7 nucleotides line up with TRBD1. CDR1 ENHRY and CDR2 SYGVKD come from the germline V gene. Trimming cost V 10 bases and J 3 bases; bases outside gene matches: 8. This CDR3 has 13 residues. CDR3 sequence (DNA): TGTGCCACCCAAGGACAGGAATACACTGAAGCTTTCTTT. Translating it yields CATQGQEYTEAFF.

This chain joins TRBV9 and TRBJ1-1, with 10 bases aligning to TRBD1. The CDR3 consists of 16 residues. From germline, CDR1 is SGDLS and CDR2 YYNGEE. Trimming removed 1 base from V and 0 bases from J; junction bases left unmatched: 3. This chain's CDR3 is CASSVSTGGVNTEAFF. DNA for the CDR3: TGTGCCAGCAGCGTATCGACAGGGGGCGTGAACACTGAAGCTTTCTTT.

This sequence joins TRBV7-9 and TRBJ1-1, with 7 bases matching TRBD1. The CDR3 is 12 amino acids. J gave up 4 bases and V 6 bases, and 2 bases lay outside the gene matches. Germline lookup yields CDR1 SEHNR and CDR2 FQNEAQ (reference sequence). The CDR3 loop reads CASRPGGTEAFF. The DNA for the CDR3 is TGTGCCAGCAGGCCAGGGGGCACTGAAGCTTTCTTT.

V is TRBV10-2 and J is TRBJ2-2; TRBD2 aligns across 7 bases. V was pared by 6 bases and J by 0 bases, with 1 base of the junction left unmatched. Germline assignment: CDR1 WSHSY and CDR2 SAAADI. The CDR3 sequence is 14 residues long. The CDR3 sequence is CASRTSANTGELFF. The CDR3 DNA sequence: TGCGCCAGCAGAACTAGCGCGAACACCGGGGAGCTGTTTTTT.

This clone was recorded once. This chain connects TRBV7-9 to TRBJ2-3; TRBD2 matches 8 bases. V shed 4 bases, J shed 0 bases, and the junction held 3 bases outside the gene matches. The germline gives CDR1 SEHNR, CDR2 FQNEAQ (reference sequence). The length of the CDR3 is 15 residues. The CDR3 bases are TGTGCCAGCAGCTCAATAGCGGGGAGCACAGATACGCAGTATTTT. Translation gives CASSSIAGSTDTQYF. Drawing the rest from reference TRBV7-9 and TRBJ2-3, the complete variable domain is DTGVSQNPRHKITKRGQNVTFRCDPISEHNRLYWYRQTLGQGPEFLTYFQNEAQLEKSRLLSDRFSAERPKGSFSTLEIQRTEQGDSAMYLCASSSIAGSTDTQYFGPGTRLTVL.

The CDR3 DNA reads as TGTGCCAGCAGTCTTATTCGGGACAGGGCATCCTACGAGCAGTACTTC. Translated: CASSLIRDRASYEQYF. The chain has TRBV25-1 and TRBJ2-7; 9 nucleotides agree with TRBD1. This CDR3 spans 16 amino acids. V was pared by 5 bases and J by 1 base, with 9 bases of the junction left unmatched. Germline-derived CDR1 and CDR2 are MGHDK and SYGVNS.

The chain links TRBV11-2 to TRBJ2-1; TRBD1 matches at 11 bases. Trimming removed 2 bases from V and 10 bases from J; junction bases left unmatched: 4. The germline V gene encodes CDR1 SGHAT and CDR2 FQNNGV. The CDR3 has 14 residues. Here the CDR3 reads CASSLLGQGGEQFF. DNA of the CDR3: TGTGCCAGCAGCTTACTGGGACAGGGGGGGGAGCAGTTCTTC.

This chain connects TRBV9 to TRBJ1-2, with a tentative D call TRBD1 (6 bases). This CDR3 spans 15 amino acids. CDR1 is SGDLS and CDR2 is YYNGEE in the germline V gene. The V gene lost 3 bases and the J gene lost 0 bases, with 12 bases spanning the gap. The CDR3 DNA sequence: TGTGCCAGCAGCGAGACAGGCGCTCCTAACTATGGCTACACCTTC. The encoded protein is CASSETGAPNYGYTF.

The rearrangement links TRBV2 to TRBJ2-5; 12 positions agree with TRBD2. Losses at the gene ends were 5 bases for V and 1 base for J; bases not matched to a gene: 5. Germline V gene data show CDR1 as SNHLY and CDR2 as FYNNEI. The CDR3 consists of 16 residues. For the CDR3, the DNA is TGTGCCAGCAGTTTGACTAGCGGGGGTTTCCAAGAGACCCAGTACTTC. This sequence encodes CASSLTSGGFQETQYF.

The J gene is TRBJ2-1, the V gene TRBV12-5, with 8 bases lining up with TRBD2. The V gene end was trimmed by 4 bases and the J gene end by 5 bases; junction bases not matched to a gene: 13. CDR3 length: 17 amino acids. Germline assignment: CDR1 LGHNT and CDR2 FRNRAP. CDR3 loop: CASGSPAGVALNNEQFF. CDR3 nucleotides: TGTGCTAGTGGTTCCCCAGCGGGGGTGGCCTTGAACAATGAGCAGTTCTTC.

The chain employs TRBV7-9 and TRBJ2-1; TRBD2 aligns across 7 bases. Germline V gene lookup returns CDR1 SEHNR and CDR2 FQNEAQ (reference sequence). The CDR3 contains 16 residues. V shed 5 bases, J shed 4 bases, and the junction held 11 bases outside the gene matches. The CDR3 here is CASSQLDGGWYNEQFF. As DNA, the CDR3 is TGTGCCAGCAGCCAGTTAGACGGGGGGTGGTACAATGAGCAGTTCTTC.

The rearrangement joins TRBV6-5 to TRBJ2-3; TRBD2 might be the D (5 bases). The CDR3 extends over 15 amino acids. V dropped 0 bases and J dropped 3 bases, with 10 bases sitting between them. The germline V gene encodes CDR1 MNHEY and CDR2 SVGAGI. The CDR3 nucleotides are TGTGCCAGCAGTTACTCGGTATGGAGGACAGATACGCAGTATTTT. Translation gives CASSYSVWRTDTQYF.

This clone appeared once. The chain's CDR3 is CASSPTTRSYEQYF. For the CDR3, the DNA is TGTGCCAGCAGCCCCACGACTCGTTCCTACGAGCAGTACTTC. The chain carries TRBV7-2 and TRBJ2-7; no clear D. The CDR3 contains 14 residues. V gave up 5 bases and J gave up 1 base, with 12 bases separating them. CDR1 SGHTA and CDR2 FQGNSA come from the germline V gene. Using reference TRBV7-2 and TRBJ2-7 for the parts outside the CDR3, the full variable domain is GAGVSQSPSNKVTEKGKDVELRCDPISGHTALYWYRQSLGQGLEFLIYFQGNSAPDKSGLPSDRFSAERTGGSVSTLTIQRTQQEDSAVYLCASSPTTRSYEQYFGPGTRLTVT.

The chain links TRBV29-1 to TRBJ1-1, with D perhaps matching TRBD1 (5 bases). The CDR3 sequence is 14 residues long. Germline lookup yields CDR1 SQVTM and CDR2 ANQGSEA. V dropped 4 bases and J dropped 1 base, with 13 bases sitting between them. The CDR3, as DNA: TGCAGCGTTGTATCGGGACTGAGGAACACTGAAGCTTTCTTT. This sequence encodes CSVVSGLRNTEAFF. The full variable domain, in which reference TRBV29-1 and TRBJ1-1 provide the parts outside the CDR3, is SAVISQKPSRDICQRGTSLTIQCQVDSQVTMMFWYRQQPGQSLTLIATANQGSEATYESGFVIDKFPISRPNLTFSTLTVSNMSPEDSSIYLCSVVSGLRNTEAFFGQGTRLTVV.

The CDR3 sequence: CASSSRQGGNEQFF. Here the CDR3 DNA reads TGTGCCAGCAGTTCTAGACAGGGAGGCAATGAGCAGTTCTTC. The rearrangement uses TRBV5-4 and TRBJ2-1, with D possibly being TRBD1 (7 bases). Germline CDR1 is SGHNT and CDR2 is YYREEE (reference sequence). This CDR3 region has 14 residues. V lost 5 bases and J lost 6, with 15 bases in between.

The chain's CDR3 is CASSRRPQGSYGYTF. The CDR3 DNA is TGTGCCAGCAGTCGCCGCCCGCAGGGTTCCTATGGCTACACCTTC. The rearrangement links TRBV27 to TRBJ1-2; D perhaps matches TRBD1 (5 bases). The germline V gene has CDR1 MNHEY and CDR2 SMNVEV (reference sequence). V lost 5 bases to trimming and J lost 4 bases, with 17 bases between them. The CDR3 is 15 residues long.

The rearrangement uses TRBV20-1 and TRBJ1-1, with TRBD1 identical over 7 bases. Germline V gene sequence: CDR1 DFQATT, CDR2 SNEGSKA (reference sequence). This CDR3 region has 11 residues. J was trimmed by 8 bases and V by 7 bases; bases with no gene match: 7. The CDR3 is CSESQGVEAFF. In nucleotides, the CDR3 is TGCAGTGAATCTCAGGGGGTCGAAGCTTTCTTT.